This record covers a single T cell receptor (beta chain). The sample belongs to a study of blood T cells in healthy people across ages. Sample-barcoded 5' priming and a J-beta primer mix drove a second PCR of about 6 to 11 cycles. CDR3-containing paired-end reads numbering at least 2.5 million came from each sample. One entry per CDR3 protein, called by TCRdb with MiXCR from the 5' RACE reads. The profile shows about 1.8 million distinct CDR3 sequences, about 50% of them singletons. In terms of origin and age, donors were healthy Caucasian individuals from Russia aged roughly 6 to 100. Sample: blood. This sequence originates from a middle-aged woman in good health.

The CDR3 bases are TGTGCCAGCAGCCGTCCCGGGACAGGGACCTATGGCTACACCTTC. This translates into CASSRPGTGTYGYTF. The chain joins TRBV6-5 to TRBJ1-2; 9 nucleotides agree with TRBD1. Germline values: CDR1 MNHEY, CDR2 SVGAGI. The ends lost 6 bases at V and 4 bases at J; junction bases unmatched: 9. The length of the CDR3 is 15 residues.